This TCR beta chain is from a study of lymphopenia after photon versus proton radiotherapy. Germline-derived CDR1 and CDR2 are SEHNR and FQNEAQ (reference sequence). The V end lost 5 bases, the J end lost 0 bases, and 12 bases lay between the germline ends. There are 15 residues in the CDR3. Profiling relied on immunoSEQ multiplex PCR, and the TCRdb table lists in-frame clones only, not all of them. Of 65,000 to 75,000 clones listed, 75% to 90% are singletons. The origin of this receptor is a man older than 75 with esophageal cancer. The chain employs TRBV7-9 and TRBJ2-3, with D hard to call. Sample: peripheral blood, taken from a patient treated with proton-based radiotherapy. The CDR3 DNA follows: TGTGCCAGCAGCCCCCCAGGCTTGAGCACAGATACGCAGTATTTT. Translation gives CASSPPGLSTDTQYF.